Below are 25 T cell receptor beta chains sequenced from a single sample in a study of CD8 T cells in ankylosing spondylitis. TCRdb redid the calling of the 5' RACE reads with MiXCR, one entry per CDR3 protein. The table shows 120,000 or so distinct CDR3 sequences, with roughly 13% occurring only once. What was sequenced was blood, either unsorted or a sorted T cell fraction (not recorded which). The receptors here all came from a female donor with ankylosing spondylitis or in good health (not recorded which).

This rearrangement joins TRBV20-1 to TRBJ1-4, with D tentatively TRBD1 (5 bases). Germline V gene data show CDR1 as DFQATT and CDR2 as SNEGSKA (reference sequence). The V end lost 3 bases, the J end lost 6 bases, and 14 bases lay between the germline ends. The CDR3 sequence is 14 residues long. In nucleotides, the CDR3 is TGCAGTGCTAGTGAACGGGGCTATGATGAAAAACTGTTTTTT. Amino acids: CSASERGYDEKLFF.

This clonotype was picked up many times. The chain combines TRBV27 with TRBJ2-2, with 7 bases that match TRBD1. The CDR3 runs to 17 residues. V was pared by 2 bases and J by 2 bases, with 8 bases of the junction left unmatched. Looked up from germline, CDR1 is MNHEY and CDR2 is SMNVEV (reference sequence). The CDR3 sequence: CASSLNPGGINTGELFF. DNA of the CDR3: TGTGCCAGCAGTTTAAATCCAGGGGGTATCAACACCGGGGAGCTGTTTTTT.

The CDR3 coding sequence is TGCAGTGCTAGCAGCCCGGACAGGGGGCAGGTCGGGGAGCTGTTTTTT. Protein sequence: CSASSPDRGQVGELFF. The chain links TRBV20-1 to TRBJ2-2, with TRBD1 matching over 11 bases. Trimming removed 3 bases from V and 7 bases from J; junction bases left unmatched: 10. Germline lookup yields CDR1 DFQATT and CDR2 SNEGSKA (reference sequence). CDR3 length equals 16 residues.

J is TRBJ1-2 and V is TRBV19; D is uncertain. Trimming took 4 bases from V and 0 from J, leaving 6 bases between them. CDR1 is LNHDA and CDR2 is SQIVND in the germline V gene (reference sequence). The CDR3 totals 13 residues. The CDR3: CASSKDPNYGYTF. CDR3 DNA: TGTGCCAGTAGTAAGGACCCTAACTATGGCTACACCTTC.

Regarding this clonotype: An end of the junction differs from the germline gene, which may be a read error. J is TRBJ2-3 and V is TRBV5-1; the match to TRBD2 covers 9 bases. The CDR3 runs to 17 residues. Germline V gene data show CDR1 as SGHRS and CDR2 as YFSETQ. The CDR3 loop reads CTSSLSGTSYGTDTQYF. CDR3 in DNA: TGCACCAGCAGCCTGTCCGGGACTAGCTACGGCACAGATACGCAGTATTTT.

This clonotype was detected many times. The chain joins TRBV24-1 to TRBJ2-1; 8 bases line up with TRBD2. The trim removed 5 bases at V and 1 base at J, leaving 3 bases unmatched. The CDR3 is made up of 15 amino acids. CDR1 and CDR2 (germline): KGHDR, SFDVKD. The CDR3 coding sequence is TGTGCCACCAGTGCGGGGGGGGTGTCCTACAATGAGCAGTTCTTC. Translated, it gives CATSAGGVSYNEQFF.

The sample holds a few counts of this clonotype. The chain links TRBV7-2 to TRBJ2-7, with TRBD2 matching over 14 bases. CDR3 length equals 15 residues. Germline V gene lookup returns CDR1 SGHTA and CDR2 FQGNSA. The ends lost 5 bases at V and 3 bases at J; junction bases unmatched: 3. CDR3 sequence (DNA): TGTGCCAGCAGCCGGACTAGCGGGGGGATCTACGAGCAGTACTTC. Translating gives CASSRTSGGIYEQYF.

Note on this clonotype: This may be a read error, as it is one base from a much larger clone. V gene TRBV3-1 combines with J gene TRBJ2-7; 7 nucleotides match TRBD1. The CDR3 runs to 11 residues. Germline assignment: CDR1 LGHDT and CDR2 YNNKEL (reference sequence). The CDR3 here is CAGRGFAQQYF. The CDR3 coding sequence is TGTGCCGGCAGGGGGTTCGCGCAGCAGTACTTC.

This clonotype came up a few times. This chain uses TRBV6-5 with TRBJ2-7; TRBD1 matches 9 bases. V shed 0 bases and J 2 bases; nucleotides not matched to a gene: 5. This CDR3 has 16 amino acids. Germline V gives CDR1 MNHEY, CDR2 SVGAGI. In DNA form, the CDR3 reads TGTGCCAGCAGTTACTCCGGGACAGGGAACACCTACGAGCAGTACTTC. Its translation: CASSYSGTGNTYEQYF.

This clonotype was seen a handful of times. The rearrangement links TRBV11-2 to TRBJ1-3; 10 nucleotides match TRBD1. Germline V gene lookup returns CDR1 SGHAT and CDR2 FQNNGV. This CDR3 is 20 amino acids long. Trimming removed 5 bases from V and 0 bases from J; junction bases left unmatched: 16. This CDR3 reads CASSPSGTGALLRSGNTIYF. As DNA, the CDR3 is TGTGCCAGCAGCCCCTCCGGGACAGGGGCCTTATTACGCTCTGGAAACACCATATATTTT.

The V call is TRBV20-1, the J call TRBJ2-5; 8 bases fit TRBD2. CDR1 and CDR2 (germline): DFQATT, SNEGSKA (reference sequence). The CDR3 covers 17 residues. The trim removed 4 bases at V and 1 base at J, leaving 14 bases unmatched. The CDR3 sequence is CSAKLVGRGDLQETQYF. The CDR3 DNA follows: TGCAGTGCTAAACTAGTAGGGCGGGGGGACCTCCAAGAGACCCAGTACTTC.

This clonotype was picked up a small number of times. J is TRBJ1-1 and V is TRBV30; 9 bases are shared with TRBD1. V was clipped by 8 bases and J by 1 base; unmatched bases: 8. This CDR3 is 14 amino acids long. In germline, CDR1 is GTSNPN, CDR2 SVGIG (reference sequence). CDR3 nucleotides: TGTGCCGGGGGGACGGGACAGGGGAACACTGAAGCTTTCTTT. It is translated as CAGGTGQGNTEAFF. The full variable domain, rest sourced from reference TRBV30 and TRBJ1-1, is SQTIHQWPATLVQPVGSPLSLECTVEGTSNPNLYWYRQAAGRGLQLLFYSVGIGQISSEVPQNLSASRPQDRQFILSSKKLLLSDSGFYLCAGGTGQGNTEAFFGQGTRLTVV.

At least ten counts were recorded for this clonotype. The chain links TRBV5-1 to TRBJ2-3; D is undetermined. CDR3 size: 13 residues. The V and J ends lost 1 base and 3 bases respectively, with 6 bases between them. Germline CDR1 SGHRS, CDR2 YFSETQ. This CDR3 reads CASSLFGTDTQYF. Here the CDR3 DNA reads TGCGCCAGCAGCTTGTTTGGGACAGATACGCAGTATTTT.

The chain's CDR3 is CASSQPPSGDSTDTQYF. CDR3 nucleotide sequence: TGCGCCAGCAGCCAGCCGCCTAGCGGTGATAGCACAGATACGCAGTATTTT. The chain links TRBV4-1 to TRBJ2-3; 7 bases match TRBD2. Germline assignment: CDR1 MGHRA and CDR2 YSYEKL. V trimming: 3 bases; J trimming: 0 bases; junction bases outside the gene matches: 9. This CDR3 is built from 17 residues.

This chain connects TRBV11-2 to TRBJ2-2, with 13 bases fitting TRBD2. V shed 5 bases and J 6 bases; nucleotides not matched to a gene: 3. The CDR3 loop spans 15 amino acids. From germline, CDR1 is SGHAT and CDR2 FQNNGV. In DNA, the CDR3 is TGTGCCAGCAGCCTGGGACTAGCGGGACCCGGGGAGCTGTTTTTT. This translates into CASSLGLAGPGELFF.

A note on this clonotype: A much bigger clone sits one base away, suggesting this may be a read error. V usage is TRBV29-1 and J usage is TRBJ1-5; D unresolved. Trimming cost V 5 bases and J 3 bases, with 14 bases left between them. In germline, CDR1 is SQVTM, CDR2 ANQGSEA. The CDR3 is made up of 14 amino acids. CDR3: CSVLLAGYNQPQHF. For the CDR3, the DNA is TGCAGCGTTTTATTAGCGGGGTACAATCAGCCCCAGCATTTT.

This clonotype was counted a few times. The J gene is TRBJ2-7, the V gene TRBV20-1; the match to TRBD1 covers 8 bases. There are 15 residues in the CDR3. The trim removed 0 bases at V and 1 base at J, leaving 5 bases unmatched. In germline, CDR1 is DFQATT, CDR2 SNEGSKA (reference sequence). CDR3 protein: CSARDATGVSYEQYF. In DNA form, the CDR3 reads TGCAGTGCTAGAGACGCGACAGGGGTTTCCTACGAGCAGTACTTC.

This clonotype has at least ten counts. V usage is TRBV29-1 and J usage is TRBJ2-3; TRBD2 matches at 8 bases. Per the germline V gene, CDR1 is SQVTM and CDR2 is ANQGSEA. The CDR3 is made up of 13 amino acids. V was pared by 6 bases and J by 3 bases, with 5 bases of the junction left unmatched. The CDR3 region is CSVLAGWTDTQYF. As DNA, the CDR3 is TGCAGCGTCCTAGCGGGTTGGACAGATACGCAGTATTTT.

Many counts were recorded for this clonotype. The rearrangement joins TRBV6-5 to TRBJ1-2; D is perhaps TRBD1 (6 bases). This CDR3 comprises 15 residues. The germline V and J ends were trimmed by 0 bases and 5 bases, with 13 bases remaining between them. Germline loops: CDR1 MNHEY, CDR2 SVGAGI. In DNA, the CDR3 is TGTGCCAGCAGTTACTCAAGGGGGGTGGAATATGGCTACACCTTC. It codes for CASSYSRGVEYGYTF.

This clonotype was found a few times. This chain joins TRBV12-3 or TRBV12-4 and TRBJ1-2; 8 bases are shared with TRBD1. The CDR3 runs 14 residues. Trimming cost V 3 bases and J 8 bases; bases outside gene matches: 8. As DNA, the CDR3 is TGTGCCAGCAGTTTGGGCAGGGGGCGTGGAGGCTACACCTTC. As protein: CASSLGRGRGGYTF.

The chain couples TRBV11-3 to TRBJ2-5; no firm D call. V shed 1 base and J shed 3 bases, with 12 bases lying between them. This CDR3 has 15 residues. Per germline, CDR1 SGHNT and CDR2 YENEEA. The CDR3 DNA follows: TGTGCCAGCAGCTTAGGCGGCAGGAAAGAAGAGACCCAGTACTTC. It translates to CASSLGGRKEETQYF.

This clonotype was observed a few times. The rearrangement joins TRBV7-8 to TRBJ2-4, with D perhaps matching TRBD1 (6 bases). This CDR3 has 14 amino acids. Germline lookup yields CDR1 SGHVS and CDR2 FQNEAQ. The V gene lost 5 bases and the J gene lost 2 bases, with 10 bases spanning the gap. The CDR3 sequence: CASSVTGTKNIQYF. DNA for the CDR3: TGTGCCAGCAGCGTGACAGGCACCAAAAACATTCAGTACTTC. The full variable domain, its missing parts supplied by reference TRBV7-8 and TRBJ2-4, is GAGVSQSPRYKVAKRGQDVALRCDPISGHVSLFWYQQALGQGPEFLTYFQNEAQLDKSGLPSDRFFAERPEGSVSTLKIQRTQQEDSAVYLCASSVTGTKNIQYFGAGTRLSVL.

Turning to this clonotype: The junction departs from the called germline gene at one end, perhaps through a read error. The J gene is TRBJ2-5, the V gene TRBV7-9; 10 bases map to TRBD2. The CDR3 is 15 residues long. The germline gives CDR1 SEHNR, CDR2 FQNEAQ (reference sequence). CDR3 protein: CAGSTSGVAQETQYF. CDR3 DNA: TGTGCCGGCAGCACTAGCGGGGTGGCTCAAGAGACCCAGTACTTC. Filled out from reference TRBV7-9 and TRBJ2-5, the complete variable domain reads DTGVSQNPRHKITKRGQNVTFRCDPISEHNRLYWYRQTLGQGPEFLTYFQNEAQLEKSRLLSDRFSAERPKGSFSTLEIQRTEQGDSAMYLCAGSTSGVAQETQYFGPGTRLLVL.

This clonotype was recorded once. This chain's CDR3 is CASSYQGLAQMSQETQYF. CDR3 nucleotides: TGTGCCAGCAGCTACCAGGGACTCGCGCAAATGTCCCAAGAGACCCAGTACTTC. V is TRBV5-5 and J is TRBJ2-5, with D perhaps TRBD2 (6 bases). The V and J ends lost 3 bases and 1 base respectively, with 22 bases between them. Germline CDR1 reads SGHKS; CDR2 reads YYEKEE (reference sequence). The CDR3 covers 18 residues. Drawing the rest from reference TRBV5-5 and TRBJ2-5, the complete variable domain is DAGVTQSPTHLIKTRGQQVTLRCSPISGHKSVSWYQQVLGQGPQFIFQYYEKEERGRGNFPDRFSARQFPNYSSELNVNALLLGDSALYLCASSYQGLAQMSQETQYFGPGTRLLVL.

The V gene is TRBV12-3 or TRBV12-4, the J gene TRBJ2-5; maybe TRBD2 (6 bases). The germline V and J ends were trimmed by 3 bases and 3 bases, with 8 bases remaining between them. The CDR3 loop spans 13 amino acids. CDR3 bases: TGTGCCAGCAGTTTTCGACTAGAAGAGACCCAGTACTTC. This gives the protein CASSFRLEETQYF.